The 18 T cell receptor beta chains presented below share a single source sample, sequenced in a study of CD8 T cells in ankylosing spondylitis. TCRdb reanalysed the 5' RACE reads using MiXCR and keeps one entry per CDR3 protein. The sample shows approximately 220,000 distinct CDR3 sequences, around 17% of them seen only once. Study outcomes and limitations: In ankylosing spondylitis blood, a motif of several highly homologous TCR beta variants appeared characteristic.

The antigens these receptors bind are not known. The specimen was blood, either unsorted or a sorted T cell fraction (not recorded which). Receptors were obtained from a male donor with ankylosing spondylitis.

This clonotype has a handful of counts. Written as DNA, the CDR3 is TGCGCCAGCAGCCAAGAATCGAGCAGGGACACAGATACGCAGTATTTT. Translated: CASSQESSRDTDTQYF. The rearrangement links TRBV4-3 to TRBJ2-3; tentatively, D is TRBD1 (5 bases). Trimming removed 0 bases from V and 2 bases from J, with 12 bases in between. This CDR3 comprises 16 residues. The germline gives CDR1 LGHNA, CDR2 YSLEER.

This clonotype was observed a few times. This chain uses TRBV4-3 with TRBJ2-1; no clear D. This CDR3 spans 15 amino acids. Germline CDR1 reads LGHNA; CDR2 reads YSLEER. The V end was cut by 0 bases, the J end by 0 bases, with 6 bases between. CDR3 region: CASSQDESSYNEQFF. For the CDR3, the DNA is TGCGCCAGCAGCCAAGATGAGAGCTCCTACAATGAGCAGTTCTTC.

CDR3 sequence: CASSPGLGYEKLFF. The CDR3 region has the DNA TGTGCCAGCAGCCCTGGACTGGGGTATGAAAAACTGTTTTTT. V is TRBV27 and J is TRBJ1-4; D is uncertain. V lost 6 bases and J 6 bases, leaving 14 bases between the germline ends. CDR1 is MNHEY, CDR2 SMNVEV, per germline (reference sequence). The CDR3 runs 14 residues.

CDR3 sequence (DNA): TGTGCCAGCAGTCCATCCGGGCCTTATACCCTGAACACTGAAGCTTTCTTT. Its protein product is CASSPSGPYTLNTEAFF. This chain connects TRBV6-1 to TRBJ1-1; D not resolved. CDR3 size: 17 residues. Deletions cut 5 bases from V and 0 bases from J, with 19 bases between. Germline values: CDR1 MNHNS, CDR2 SASEGT.

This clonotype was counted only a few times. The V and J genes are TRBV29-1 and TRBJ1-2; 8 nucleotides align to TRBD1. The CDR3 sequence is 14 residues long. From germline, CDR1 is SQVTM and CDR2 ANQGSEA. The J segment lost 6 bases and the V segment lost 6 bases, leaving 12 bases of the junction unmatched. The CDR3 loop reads CSVVPGQGGHGYTF. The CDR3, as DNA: TGCAGCGTGGTCCCTGGACAGGGAGGACATGGCTACACCTTC.

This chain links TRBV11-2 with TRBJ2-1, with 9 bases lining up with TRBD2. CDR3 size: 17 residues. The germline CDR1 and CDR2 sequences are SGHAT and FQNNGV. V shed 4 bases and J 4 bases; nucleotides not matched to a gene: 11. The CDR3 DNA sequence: TGTGCCAGCAGCTCCCCGGGGAGCGGGGGGAATTACAATGAGCAGTTCTTC. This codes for CASSSPGSGGNYNEQFF.

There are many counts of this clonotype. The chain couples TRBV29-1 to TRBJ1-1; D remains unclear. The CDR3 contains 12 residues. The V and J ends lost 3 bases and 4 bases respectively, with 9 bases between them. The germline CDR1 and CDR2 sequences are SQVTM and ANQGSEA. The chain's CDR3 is CSVDNWGTEAFF. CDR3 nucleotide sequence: TGCAGCGTTGATAATTGGGGCACTGAAGCTTTCTTT.

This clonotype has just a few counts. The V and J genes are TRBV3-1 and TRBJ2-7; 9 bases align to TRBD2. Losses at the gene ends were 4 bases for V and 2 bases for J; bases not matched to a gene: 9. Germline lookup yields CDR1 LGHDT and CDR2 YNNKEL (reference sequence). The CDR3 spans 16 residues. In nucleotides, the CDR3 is TGTGCCAGCAGCCCCCTTACTAGCGGGCTAGCCTACGAGCAGTACTTC. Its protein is CASSPLTSGLAYEQYF.

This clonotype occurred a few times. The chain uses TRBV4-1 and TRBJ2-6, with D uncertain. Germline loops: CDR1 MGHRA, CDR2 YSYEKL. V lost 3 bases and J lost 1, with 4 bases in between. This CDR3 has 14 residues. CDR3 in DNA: TGCGCCAGCAGCCAGGCATCTGGGGCCAACGTCCTGACTTTC. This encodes CASSQASGANVLTF.

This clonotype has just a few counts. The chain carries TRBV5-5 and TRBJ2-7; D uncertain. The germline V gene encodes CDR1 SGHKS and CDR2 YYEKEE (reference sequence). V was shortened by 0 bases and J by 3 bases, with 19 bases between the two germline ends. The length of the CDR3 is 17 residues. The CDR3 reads CASSLGPLISPLYEQYF. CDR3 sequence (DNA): TGTGCCAGCAGCTTGGGTCCCCTAATTTCCCCCCTCTACGAGCAGTACTTC. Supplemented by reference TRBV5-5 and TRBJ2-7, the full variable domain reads DAGVTQSPTHLIKTRGQQVTLRCSPISGHKSVSWYQQVLGQGPQFIFQYYEKEERGRGNFPDRFSARQFPNYSSELNVNALLLGDSALYLCASSLGPLISPLYEQYFGPGTRLTVT.

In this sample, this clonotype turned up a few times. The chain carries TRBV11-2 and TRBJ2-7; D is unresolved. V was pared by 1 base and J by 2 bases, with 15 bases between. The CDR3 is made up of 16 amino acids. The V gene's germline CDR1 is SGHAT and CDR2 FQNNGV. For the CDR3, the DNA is TGTGCCAGCAGCTTAGTCCTGGGGAATTCCCCCTACGAGCAGTACTTC. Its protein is CASSLVLGNSPYEQYF.

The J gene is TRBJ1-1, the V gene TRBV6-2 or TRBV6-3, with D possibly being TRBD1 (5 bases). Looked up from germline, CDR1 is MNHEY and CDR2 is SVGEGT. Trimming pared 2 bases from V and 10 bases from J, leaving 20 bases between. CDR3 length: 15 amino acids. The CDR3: CASSYVGGTSEGAFF. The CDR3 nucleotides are TGTGCCAGCAGTTACGTGGGTGGGACCAGCGAAGGAGCTTTCTTT.

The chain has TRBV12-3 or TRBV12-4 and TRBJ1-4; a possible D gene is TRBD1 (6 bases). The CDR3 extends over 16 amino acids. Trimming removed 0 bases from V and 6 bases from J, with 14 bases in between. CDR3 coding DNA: TGTGCCAGCAGTTTAGCCACTTGGACAGATCATGAAAAACTGTTTTTT. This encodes CASSLATWTDHEKLFF.

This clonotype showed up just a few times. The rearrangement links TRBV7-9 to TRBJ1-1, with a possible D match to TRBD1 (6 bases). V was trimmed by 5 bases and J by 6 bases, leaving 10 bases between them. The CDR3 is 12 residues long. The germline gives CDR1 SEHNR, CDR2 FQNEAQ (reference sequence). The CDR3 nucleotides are TGTGCCAGCAGCCTACAGGGCCCTGAAGCTTTCTTT. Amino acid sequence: CASSLQGPEAFF.

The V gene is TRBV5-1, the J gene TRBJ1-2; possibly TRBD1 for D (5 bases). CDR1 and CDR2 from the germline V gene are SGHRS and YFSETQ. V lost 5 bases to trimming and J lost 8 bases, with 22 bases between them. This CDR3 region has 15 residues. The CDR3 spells CASRERTGRGKGYTF. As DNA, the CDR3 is TGCGCCAGCAGAGAACGCACAGGACGAGGTAAAGGCTACACCTTC.

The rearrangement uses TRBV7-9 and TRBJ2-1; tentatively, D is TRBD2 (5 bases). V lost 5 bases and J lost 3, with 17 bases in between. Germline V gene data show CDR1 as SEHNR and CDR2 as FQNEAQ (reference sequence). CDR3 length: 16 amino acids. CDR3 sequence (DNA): TGTGCCAGCAGCCCGCCGGCGGGCCGGTTCTACAATGAGCAGTTCTTC. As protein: CASSPPAGRFYNEQFF.

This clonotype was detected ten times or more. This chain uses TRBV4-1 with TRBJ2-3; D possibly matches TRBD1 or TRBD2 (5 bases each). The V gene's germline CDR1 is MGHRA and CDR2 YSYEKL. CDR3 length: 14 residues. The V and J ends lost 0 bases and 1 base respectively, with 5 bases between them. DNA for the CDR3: TGCGCCAGCAGCCAAGAGGGGGGCACAGATACGCAGTATTTT. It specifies CASSQEGGTDTQYF.

This CDR3 is CASSQADGNSNQPQHF. The CDR3 coding sequence is TGCGCCAGCAGCCAAGCCGACGGAAATAGCAATCAGCCCCAGCATTTT. V is TRBV4-1 and J is TRBJ1-5; D is undetermined. V was pared by 1 base and J by 0 bases, with 10 bases between. The CDR3 has 16 amino acids. Germline-derived CDR1 and CDR2 are MGHRA and YSYEKL.